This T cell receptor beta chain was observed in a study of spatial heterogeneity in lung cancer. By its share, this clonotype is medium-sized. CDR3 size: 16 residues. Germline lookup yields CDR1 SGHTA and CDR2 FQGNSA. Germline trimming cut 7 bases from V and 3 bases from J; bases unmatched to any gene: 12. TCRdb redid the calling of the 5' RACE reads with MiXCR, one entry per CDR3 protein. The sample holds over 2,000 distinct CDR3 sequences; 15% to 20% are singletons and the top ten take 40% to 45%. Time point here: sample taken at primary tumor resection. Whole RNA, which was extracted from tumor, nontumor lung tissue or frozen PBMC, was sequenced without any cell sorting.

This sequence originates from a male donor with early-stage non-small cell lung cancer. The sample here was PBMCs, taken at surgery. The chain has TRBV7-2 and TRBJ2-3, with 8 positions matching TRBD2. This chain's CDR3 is CASTHGGGPWTDTQYF. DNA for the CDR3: TGTGCCAGCACCCACGGGGGGGGGCCGTGGACAGATACGCAGTATTTT.